The 4 T cell receptor beta chains below all came from one sample that was sequenced in a study of cytomegalovirus exposure and HLA in healthy donors. Primers included in the PCR were 60 Vbeta and 13 Jbeta primers. TCRdb's copy holds only in-frame clones and misses some; the assay was immunoSEQ multiplex PCR. The data show 220,000 or so clones, with roughly 84% seen just once and about 1.8% held by the top ten. The sample taken for sequencing was PBMCs. These receptors were obtained from a man aged 50 to 59 in good health and CMV-seronegative.

The chain couples TRBV30 to TRBJ1-1; maybe TRBD1 (5 bases). The CDR3 runs 13 residues. CDR1 is GTSNPN, CDR2 SVGIG, per germline (reference sequence). V gave up 7 bases and J gave up 1 base, with 13 bases separating them. The CDR3 region has the DNA TGTGCCTCGCGGAGACAGAGGAACACTGAAGCTTTCTTT. This gives the protein CASRRQRNTEAFF.

V usage is TRBV1 and J usage is TRBJ2-7; the tabulated D call, TRBD1, remains unverified against the DNA. TRBV1 is a listed pseudogene. This CDR3 region has 16 residues. Here the CDR3 reads CTSSQASTESSYEQYF. The CDR3 nucleotides are TGCACCAGCAGCCAAGCGTCGACAGAGAGTTCCTACGAGCAGTACTTC.

The chain is built from TRBV13 and TRBJ2-7, with TRBD1 as a possible D gene (6 bases). The CDR3 runs 15 residues. CDR1 and CDR2 from the germline V gene are PRHDT and FYEKMQ (reference sequence). V lost 4 bases and J lost 3, with 16 bases in between. CDR3 in DNA: TGTGCCAGCAGCTCACGGACAGTAGACTACTACGAGCAGTACTTC. Protein: CASSSRTVDYYEQYF.

The chain couples TRBV18 to TRBJ1-1, with D unclear. CDR3 length: 14 amino acids. Germline CDR1 KGHSH, CDR2 LQKENI. V was shortened by 1 base and J by 4 bases, with 10 bases between the two germline ends. CDR3 amino acids: CASSPLAEVTEAFF. DNA of the CDR3: TGTGCCAGCTCACCACTAGCGGAGGTCACTGAAGCTTTCTTT. Full variable domain (outside the CDR3, taken from reference TRBV18 and TRBJ1-1): NAGVMQNPRHLVRRRGQEARLRCSPMKGHSHVYWYRQLPEEGLKFMVYLQKENIIDESGMPKERFSAEFPKEGPSILRIQQVVRGDSAAYFCASSPLAEVTEAFFGQGTRLTVV.